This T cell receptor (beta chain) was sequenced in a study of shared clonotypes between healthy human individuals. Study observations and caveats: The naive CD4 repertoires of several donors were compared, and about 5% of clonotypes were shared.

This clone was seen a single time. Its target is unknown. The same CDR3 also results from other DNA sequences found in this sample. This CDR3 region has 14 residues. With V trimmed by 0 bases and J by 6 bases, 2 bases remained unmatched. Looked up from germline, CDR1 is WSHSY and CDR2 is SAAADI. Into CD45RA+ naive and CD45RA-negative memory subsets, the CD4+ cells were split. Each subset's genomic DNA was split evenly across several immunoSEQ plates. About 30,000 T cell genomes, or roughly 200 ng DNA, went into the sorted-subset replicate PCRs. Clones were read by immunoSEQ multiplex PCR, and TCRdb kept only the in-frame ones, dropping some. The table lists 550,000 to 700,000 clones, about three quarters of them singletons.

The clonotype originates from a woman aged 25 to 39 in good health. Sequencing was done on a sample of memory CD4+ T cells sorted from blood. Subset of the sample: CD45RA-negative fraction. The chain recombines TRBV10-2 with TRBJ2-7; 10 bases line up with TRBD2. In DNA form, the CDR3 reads TGCGCCAGCAGTGAGTCAGCGGGAGGGCTCGAGCAGTACTTC. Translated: CASSESAGGLEQYF.